The clone carrying this T cell receptor beta chain has ten or more counts. Unique molecular identifiers featured in how the TCRbeta library was prepared. TCRdb ran MiXCR on the PCR reads and lists one entry per CDR3 protein. The data show a few hundred thousand distinct CDR3 sequences, roughly a tenth seen once. The data originate from a study of T-cell reconstitution after alpha-beta-depleted transplantation in children. CDR3 length equals 16 residues. The V and J ends lost 0 bases and 2 bases, in that order; junction bases with no gene match: 3. The V gene's germline CDR1 is SGHRS and CDR2 YFSETQ. The sequencing here drew on PBMCs from the stem cell graft donor, taken from the stem cell graft. The sequence was obtained from a human donor who donated a stem cell graft to a child with acute myeloid leukemia. The chain employs TRBV5-1 and TRBJ2-3; 10 nucleotides line up with TRBD2. CDR3 coding DNA: TGCGCCAGCAGCTTGGGCCTAGCGGGGGACACAGATACGCAGTATTTT. Translation gives CASSLGLAGDTDTQYF.